The 26 T cell receptor beta chains reported below all come from one sample, sequenced in a study of control samples from healthy donors and cancer patients. Sequenced by immunoSEQ multiplex PCR; TCRdb stores in-frame clones only, minus some. The table records some 200,000 clones, 80% to 95% of them present only once. The sample taken for sequencing was blood. The origin of the receptors is a man between 18 and 29 years old in good health.

The chain links TRBV3-1 (or the pseudogene TRBV3-2) to TRBJ1-4; 9 nucleotides agree with TRBD1. The V and J ends lost 1 base and 8 bases, in that order; junction bases with no gene match: 2. Germline values: CDR1 LGHDT, CDR2 YNNKEL (reference sequence). This CDR3 region has 14 residues. The chain's CDR3 is CASSQGTGEEKLFF. The CDR3 DNA is TGTGCCAGCAGCCAAGGGACAGGGGAGGAAAAACTGTTTTTT.

V gene TRBV18 combines with J gene TRBJ1-2; 7 bases are a match to TRBD1. Germline CDR1 reads KGHSH; CDR2 reads LQKENI. The CDR3 is 14 amino acids. With 2 bases clipped from V and 8 bases from J, the junction kept 8 bases outside the gene matches. Written as DNA, the CDR3 is TGTGCCAGCTCACCATTGACAGGGCTTGACGGCTACACCTTC. This codes for CASSPLTGLDGYTF.

The J gene is TRBJ2-6, the V gene TRBV7-2; D is perhaps TRBD2 (7 bases). The germline V gene encodes CDR1 SGHTA and CDR2 FQGNSA. The CDR3 has 17 residues. The germline V and J ends were trimmed by 1 base and 4 bases, with 14 bases remaining between them. CDR3 sequence: CASSLVGGPSGANVLTF. The DNA of the CDR3 is TGTGCCAGCAGCTTAGTGGGGGGGCCGTCAGGGGCCAACGTCCTGACTTTC.

The CDR3 bases are TGTGCCAGCAGTGATTACCGGGACACGGAGCAGTTCTTC. Encoded protein: CASSDYRDTEQFF. The chain is built from TRBV2 and TRBJ2-1, with TRBD1 as a possible D gene (6 bases). Trimming took 3 bases from V and 10 from J, leaving 13 bases between them. The CDR3 runs 13 residues. From germline, CDR1 is SNHLY and CDR2 FYNNEI. The entire variable domain, with the rest obtained from reference TRBV2 and TRBJ2-1, is as follows: EPEVTQTPSHQVTQMGQEVILRCVPISNHLYFYWYRQILGQKVEFLVSFYNNEISEKSEIFDDQFSVERPDGSNFTLKIRSTKLEDSAMYFCASSDYRDTEQFFGPGTRLTVL.

The chain joins TRBV2 to TRBJ2-7, with unresolved D. Germline V gene sequence: CDR1 SNHLY, CDR2 FYNNEI. This CDR3 is 11 amino acids long. Trimming left V 5 bases short and J 3 bases short, with 5 bases between. In DNA form, the CDR3 reads TGTGCCAGCAGTTATTACTACGAGCAGTACTTC. Amino acid sequence: CASSYYYEQYF.

The chain is built from TRBV18 and TRBJ1-1, with TRBD1 as a possible D gene (6 bases). Germline assignment: CDR1 KGHSH and CDR2 LQKENI. This CDR3 has 15 residues. The germline V and J ends were trimmed by 6 bases and 4 bases, with 18 bases remaining between them. CDR3 DNA sequence: TGTGCCAGCTCCCGCAGCTGGGGGCTTGGCACTGAAGCTTTCTTT. Translating gives CASSRSWGLGTEAFF.

Here the CDR3 reads CASSLGQRVQETQYF. The CDR3 DNA follows: TGTGCCAGCAGTCTCGGACAGAGAGTTCAAGAGACCCAGTACTTC. This sequence joins TRBV14 and TRBJ2-5; D may be TRBD1 (6 bases). Looked up from germline, CDR1 is SGHDN and CDR2 is FVKESK. The CDR3 totals 15 residues. Trimming took 6 bases from V and 2 from J, leaving 16 bases between them.

The V and J genes are TRBV7-9 and TRBJ1-5; the D gene is possibly TRBD1 (5 bases). Germline V gene sequence: CDR1 SEHNR, CDR2 FQNEAQ (reference sequence). V lost 2 bases, J lost 3 bases, and 23 bases lay in between. CDR3 length: 19 residues. The CDR3 coding sequence is TGTGCCAGCAGCTTAAGACGAGGGGAGGTGGGGGAACCCAATCAGCCCCAGCATTTT. It codes for CASSLRRGEVGEPNQPQHF.

The chain uses TRBV18 and TRBJ2-3; D remains ambiguous. Germline CDR1 KGHSH, CDR2 LQKENI. The CDR3 runs to 13 residues. The germline V and J ends were trimmed by 4 bases and 4 bases, with 9 bases remaining between them. The CDR3 DNA sequence: TGTGCCAGCTCACAGGCGGCGGCAGATACGCAGTATTTT. Translation: CASSQAAADTQYF.

To note about this clone: Mismatch with germline at one junction end may stem from a read error. The chain links TRBV6-6 to TRBJ2-1; TRBD1 agrees at 7 bases. Germline values: CDR1 MNHNY, CDR2 SVGAGI (reference sequence). CDR3 length: 10 amino acids. CDR3 amino acids: CASFDRECIF. The CDR3 nucleotides are TGTGCCAGCTTCGACAGGGAATGTATCTTC.

This clone showed up just once. The chain uses TRBV5-6 and TRBJ1-1; D possibly corresponds to TRBD1 (5 bases). Between the trimmed V and J ends, which lost 0 bases and 0 bases, there was a span of 12 bases. CDR1 is SGHDT and CDR2 is YYEEEE in the germline V gene. This CDR3 is built from 16 residues. The CDR3 coding sequence is TGTGCCAGCAGCTTGGCCGGCGGGGCAATGAACACTGAAGCTTTCTTT. Translated: CASSLAGGAMNTEAFF.

The gene calls are TRBV6-2 or TRBV6-3 and TRBJ1-2; no clear D gene. Germline CDR1 and CDR2: MNHEY and SVGEGT. CDR3 length equals 13 residues. Trimming cost V 2 bases and J 2 bases, with 6 bases left between them. For the CDR3, the DNA is TGTGCCAGCAGTTACAACCCAAACTATGGCTACACCTTC. Translation gives CASSYNPNYGYTF.

The rearrangement joins TRBV10-3 to TRBJ2-2, with a possible D match to TRBD1 (6 bases). CDR3 length: 15 amino acids. Trimming shortened V by 6 bases and J by 2 bases, and 13 bases separated the two germline ends. Germline values: CDR1 ENHRY, CDR2 SYGVKD. The CDR3 DNA is TGTGCCATCAGACCCGACAGGACTAACACCGGGGAGCTGTTTTTT. It codes for CAIRPDRTNTGELFF.

This chain links TRBV18 with TRBJ2-7; 11 bases fit TRBD1. Germline loops: CDR1 KGHSH, CDR2 LQKENI. The trim removed 6 bases at V and 3 bases at J, leaving 4 bases unmatched. This CDR3 spans 14 amino acids. In DNA form, the CDR3 reads TGTGCCAGCTCGGAAGGGACAGGGGGCTACGAGCAGTACTTC. This codes for CASSEGTGGYEQYF.

The chain joins TRBV5-4 to TRBJ1-2, with a tentative D call TRBD1 (5 bases). Germline-derived CDR1 and CDR2 are SGHNT and YYREEE (reference sequence). The CDR3 is 14 residues long. Trimming stripped 6 bases from V and 7 bases from J, with 19 bases between. The CDR3 region has the DNA TGTGCCAGCACCCCTTGGGACGGCGGCAGTGGCTACACCTTC. This gives the protein CASTPWDGGSGYTF.

V and J are TRBV30 and TRBJ2-5, with 8 bases lining up with TRBD1. Germline assignment: CDR1 GTSNPN and CDR2 SVGIG (reference sequence). With 0 bases clipped from V and 9 bases from J, the junction kept 12 bases outside the gene matches. This CDR3 has 15 amino acids. This chain's CDR3 is CAWSVPRTGTAAQYF. The CDR3 bases are TGTGCCTGGAGTGTACCCCGGACAGGGACCGCGGCCCAGTACTTC.

The chain employs TRBV5-1 and TRBJ1-4; D gene uncertain. Trimming took 0 bases from V and 0 from J, leaving 18 bases between them. The CDR3 runs 19 residues. CDR1 and CDR2 from the germline V gene are SGHRS and YFSETQ. Here the CDR3 reads CASSLGPTGRRATNEKLFF. CDR3 bases: TGCGCCAGCAGCTTGGGCCCAACCGGGAGGCGTGCAACTAATGAAAAACTGTTTTTT. Looking up the rest from reference TRBV5-1 and TRBJ1-4 gives the full variable domain: KAGVTQTPRYLIKTRGQQVTLSCSPISGHRSVSWYQQTPGQGLQFLFEYFSETQRNKGNFPGRFSGRQFSNSRSEMNVSTLELGDSALYLCASSLGPTGRRATNEKLFFGSGTQLSVL.

V usage is TRBV19 and J usage is TRBJ1-5, with no clear D. The CDR3 consists of 18 residues. Germline lookup yields CDR1 LNHDA and CDR2 SQIVND (reference sequence). V lost 2 bases and J lost 4, with 21 bases in between. CDR3 coding DNA: TGTGCCAGTAGTATAAGAACTCACGTCGGGGAGGGTAATCAGCCCCAGCATTTT. Translating gives CASSIRTHVGEGNQPQHF.

The rearrangement joins TRBV12-3 or TRBV12-4 to TRBJ1-5; no definite D call. V dropped 3 bases and J dropped 4 bases, with 7 bases sitting between them. The CDR3 length is 13 residues. The CDR3 protein is CASSFTRNQPQHF. The CDR3 DNA sequence: TGTGCCAGCAGTTTTACCAGGAATCAGCCCCAGCATTTT.

The V call is TRBV9, the J call TRBJ2-6, with D perhaps matching TRBD1 (5 bases). Germline V gives CDR1 SGDLS, CDR2 YYNGEE. The V gene lost 1 base and the J gene lost 0 bases, with 11 bases spanning the gap. The CDR3 is made up of 17 amino acids. This chain's CDR3 is CASSVQDTVSGANVLTF. CDR3 sequence (DNA): TGTGCCAGCAGCGTACAGGACACCGTCTCTGGGGCCAACGTCCTGACTTTC.

CDR3 bases: TGTGCCAGCAGCTTGGTTCGGGGGGTAGAGACCCAGTACTTC. Protein sequence: CASSLVRGVETQYF. The rearrangement uses TRBV5-6 and TRBJ2-5, with TRBD2 identical over 7 bases. The CDR3 extends over 14 amino acids. With 0 bases clipped from V and 4 bases from J, the junction kept 3 bases outside the gene matches. The germline gives CDR1 SGHDT, CDR2 YYEEEE.

This clone was counted once. The genes are TRBV30 and TRBJ1-1; a weak D match, TRBD1 (6 bases). Deletions cut 4 bases from V and 1 base from J, with 13 bases between. CDR1 is GTSNPN, CDR2 SVGIG, per germline (reference sequence). The CDR3 is 14 amino acids. The CDR3 sequence: CAWILRGPNTEAFF. Written as DNA, the CDR3 is TGTGCCTGGATCCTCAGGGGACCGAACACTGAAGCTTTCTTT.

To note about this clone: This CDR3 is also generated by other DNA sequences in the sample. This rearrangement joins TRBV18 to TRBJ2-1; D is ambiguous. CDR1 and CDR2 (germline): KGHSH, LQKENI. The CDR3 loop spans 13 amino acids. V was clipped by 2 bases and J by 0 bases, with 2 bases between them. The CDR3 here is CASSPSSYNEQFF. CDR3 nucleotides: TGTGCCAGCTCACCATCCTCCTACAATGAGCAGTTCTTC.

This chain uses TRBV10-2 with TRBJ1-3; no reliable D call. CDR1 and CDR2 (germline): WSHSY, SAAADI. Trimming removed 8 bases at V and 4 bases at J, with 6 bases between. The CDR3 totals 11 residues. CDR3 nucleotide sequence: TGCGCCAGCTTTAGAGGAAACACCATATATTTT. Translating gives CASFRGNTIYF.

V and J are TRBV5-6 and TRBJ1-4; 10 positions agree with TRBD1. The ends lost 4 bases at V and 8 bases at J; junction bases unmatched: 5. The CDR3 contains 14 residues. Germline V lookup: CDR1 SGHDT, CDR2 YYEEEE. CDR3 region: CASSQGQGREKLFF. For the CDR3, the DNA is TGTGCCAGCAGCCAGGGACAGGGGCGCGAAAAACTGTTTTTT.

This clone appeared a single time. This chain's CDR3 is CASGGLAGSYGYTF. CDR3 bases: TGTGCCAGCGGAGGTCTTGCCGGGTCTTATGGCTACACCTTC. The gene calls are TRBV6-5 and TRBJ1-2; D ambiguous. V was clipped by 8 bases and J by 5 bases, with 18 bases between them. This CDR3 is built from 14 residues. In germline, CDR1 is MNHEY, CDR2 SVGAGI.